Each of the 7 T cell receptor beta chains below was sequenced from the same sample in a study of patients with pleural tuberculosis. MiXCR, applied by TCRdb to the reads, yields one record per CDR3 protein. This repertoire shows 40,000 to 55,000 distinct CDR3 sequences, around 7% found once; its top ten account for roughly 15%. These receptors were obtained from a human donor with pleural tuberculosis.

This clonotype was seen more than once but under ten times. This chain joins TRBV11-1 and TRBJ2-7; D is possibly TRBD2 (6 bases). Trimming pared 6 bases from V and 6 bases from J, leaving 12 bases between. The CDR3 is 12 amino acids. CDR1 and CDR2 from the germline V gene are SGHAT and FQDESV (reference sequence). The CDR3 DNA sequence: TGTGCCAGCAGTTATAGCGGACCCGAGCAGTACGTC. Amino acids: CASSYSGPEQYV.

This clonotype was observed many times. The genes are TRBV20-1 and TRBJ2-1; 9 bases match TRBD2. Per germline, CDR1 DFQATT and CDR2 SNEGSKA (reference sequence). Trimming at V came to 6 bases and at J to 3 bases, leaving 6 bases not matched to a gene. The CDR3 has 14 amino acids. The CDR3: CSARTSDNYNEQFF. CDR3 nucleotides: TGCAGTGCAAGGACTAGCGATAACTACAATGAGCAGTTCTTC.

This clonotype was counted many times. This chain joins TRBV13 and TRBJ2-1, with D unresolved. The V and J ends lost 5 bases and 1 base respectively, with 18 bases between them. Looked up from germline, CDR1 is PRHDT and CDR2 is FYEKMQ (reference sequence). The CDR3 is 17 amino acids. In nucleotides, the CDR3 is TGTGCCAGCAGCACATCGGGTCCTTCGGCTTCCTACAATGAGCAGTTCTTC. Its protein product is CASSTSGPSASYNEQFF.

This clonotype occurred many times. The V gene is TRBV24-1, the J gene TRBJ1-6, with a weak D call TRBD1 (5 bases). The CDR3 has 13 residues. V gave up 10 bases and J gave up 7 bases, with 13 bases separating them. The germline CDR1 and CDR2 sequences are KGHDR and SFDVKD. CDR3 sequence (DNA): TGTGCCACGCAGCGACAGAGGAATTCACCCCTCCACTTT. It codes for CATQRQRNSPLHF.

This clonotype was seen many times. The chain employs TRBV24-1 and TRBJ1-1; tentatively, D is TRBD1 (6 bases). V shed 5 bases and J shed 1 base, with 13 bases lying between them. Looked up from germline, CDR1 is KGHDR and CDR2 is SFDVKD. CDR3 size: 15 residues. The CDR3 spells CATSGGGGGNTEAFF. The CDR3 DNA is TGTGCCACCAGTGGAGGGGGAGGGGGGAACACTGAAGCTTTCTTT.

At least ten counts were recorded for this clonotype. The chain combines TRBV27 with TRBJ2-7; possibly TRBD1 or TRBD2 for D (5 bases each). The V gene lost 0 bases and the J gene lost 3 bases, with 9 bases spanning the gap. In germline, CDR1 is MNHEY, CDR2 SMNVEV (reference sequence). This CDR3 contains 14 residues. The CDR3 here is CASSLSGPLYEQYF. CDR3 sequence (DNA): TGTGCCAGCAGTTTATCGGGACCTCTCTACGAGCAGTACTTC.

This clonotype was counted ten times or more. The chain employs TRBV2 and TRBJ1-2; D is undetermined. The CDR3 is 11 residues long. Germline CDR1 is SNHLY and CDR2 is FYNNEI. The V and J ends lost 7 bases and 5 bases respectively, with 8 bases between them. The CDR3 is CASMRAYGYTF. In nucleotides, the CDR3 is TGTGCCAGCATGCGGGCTTATGGCTACACCTTC.